This T cell receptor (beta chain) came from a study of beta chain features in type 1 diabetes. General study results and limits: Moderate yet significant TCRB CDR3 shortening was seen in Type 1 diabetes patients in all four CD4+ subsets. Researchers reported that naive, central memory and Treg TCRB repertoires appeared more similar in patients than in healthy donors. Insertion counts at VDJ junctions were lower in type 1 diabetes patients, who also showed more deletions there.

This clone was recorded a few times. Antigen specificity is unknown. The CDR3 runs 18 residues. V lost 2 bases and J lost 2, with 16 bases in between. The germline V gene has CDR1 LNHDA and CDR2 SQIVND (reference sequence). What was sequenced were expressed TCRB transcripts, since all of the isolated RNA had been reverse transcribed. Sequencing used immunoSEQ multiplex PCR; TCRdb keeps in-frame clones, though not all of them. Counted here are over 150,000 clones, over 7.5% occurring once; the ten biggest clones make up about 0.6%. This chain links TRBV19 with TRBJ2-6; a weak D match, TRBD2 (6 bases). The sample was central memory CD4+ T cells from blood. The TCR sequence derives from a man between 18 and 35 years old in good health. CDR3 in amino acids: CASSIKGGTPTGANVLTF. The CDR3 DNA reads as TGTGCCAGTAGTATAAAAGGCGGGACCCCAACTGGGGCCAACGTCCTGACTTTC.